These 9 T cell receptor beta chains came from one sample sequenced in a study of control samples from healthy donors and cancer patients. Profiled with immunoSEQ multiplex PCR; TCRdb holds only in-frame clones, not every one. This table holds 150,000 to 200,000 clones, about 90% found once. The material sequenced was blood. The receptor source for this set is a woman aged 45-65 years in good health.

The rearrangement uses TRBV9 and TRBJ2-7; D uncertain. Deletions cut 0 bases from V and 2 bases from J, with 12 bases between. This CDR3 is built from 15 residues. Germline values: CDR1 SGDLS, CDR2 YYNGEE. Here the CDR3 reads CASSVGGRSPYEQYF. In DNA form, the CDR3 reads TGTGCCAGCAGCGTAGGGGGTAGATCACCCTACGAGCAGTACTTC.

This clone was counted once. The V call is TRBV7-8, the J call TRBJ2-3, with 10 positions matching TRBD1. Looked up from germline, CDR1 is SGHVS and CDR2 is FQNEAQ. The CDR3 contains 18 residues. The J segment lost 2 bases and the V segment lost 3 bases, leaving 11 bases of the junction unmatched. DNA for the CDR3: TGTGCCAGCAGCTTCGCCCTGACAGGGGGCGGTTTCACAGATACGCAGTATTTT. This sequence encodes CASSFALTGGGFTDTQYF. Combining the CDR3 with reference TRBV7-8 and TRBJ2-3 gives the whole variable domain GAGVSQSPRYKVAKRGQDVALRCDPISGHVSLFWYQQALGQGPEFLTYFQNEAQLDKSGLPSDRFFAERPEGSVSTLKIQRTQQEDSAVYLCASSFALTGGGFTDTQYFGPGTRLTVL.

This clone was observed once. The genes are TRBV6-1 and TRBJ2-2, with a possible D match to TRBD2 (7 bases). This CDR3 contains 15 residues. Germline lookup yields CDR1 MNHNS and CDR2 SASEGT. The V gene lost 3 bases and the J gene lost 6 bases, with 14 bases spanning the gap. The CDR3 loop is CASSELGAGAGELFF. In nucleotides, the CDR3 is TGTGCCAGCAGTGAGCTGGGGGCGGGGGCCGGGGAGCTGTTTTTT.

The rearrangement links TRBV28 to TRBJ2-7; D tentatively fits TRBD1 or TRBD2 (5 bases each). Trimming stripped 3 bases from V and 6 bases from J, with 9 bases between. This CDR3 region has 12 residues. Germline CDR1 and CDR2: MDHEN and SYDVKM. The CDR3 bases are TGTGCCAGCAGTTTTAGTGGGGGCGAGCAGTACTTC. This translates into CASSFSGGEQYF.

The chain couples TRBV14 to TRBJ1-2; D may be TRBD1 (5 bases). V was clipped by 4 bases and J by 7 bases, with 16 bases between them. CDR3 length equals 14 residues. Per germline, CDR1 SGHDN and CDR2 FVKESK. The DNA for the CDR3 is TGTGCCAGCAGCCCTCCAACAGGTCCGCGTGGCTACACCTTC. This gives the protein CASSPPTGPRGYTF.

This clone has more than one count but fewer than ten. The J gene is TRBJ2-1, the V gene TRBV6-5, with 13 bases aligning to TRBD2. V lost 7 bases and J lost 10; bases outside the gene matches: 10. CDR3 length equals 15 residues. Germline V CDR1 and CDR2: MNHEY, SVGAGI. DNA of the CDR3: TGTGCCAGCAACCTAGGGGGACTAGCGGGACGGGAGCAGTTCTTC. It encodes CASNLGGLAGREQFF.

The chain recombines TRBV15 with TRBJ1-2, with D maybe TRBD1 (6 bases). Per the germline V gene, CDR1 is LNHNV and CDR2 is YYDKDF (reference sequence). The CDR3 is made up of 16 amino acids. V lost 2 bases to trimming and J lost 5 bases, with 18 bases between them. The CDR3: CATSRPSRGQIYGYTF. The DNA for the CDR3 is TGTGCCACCAGCAGACCTAGCCGCGGACAGATTTATGGCTACACCTTC. The full variable domain, its missing parts supplied by reference TRBV15 and TRBJ1-2, is DAMVIQNPRYQVTQFGKPVTLSCSQTLNHNVMYWYQQKSSQAPKLLFHYYDKDFNNEADTPDNFQSRRPNTSFCFLDIRSPGLGDTAMYLCATSRPSRGQIYGYTFGSGTRLTVV.

In nucleotides, the CDR3 is TGCGCCAGCAGCTCACAGGTGGCCAGAACCTCCTACAATGAGCAGTTCTTC. It specifies CASSSQVARTSYNEQFF. The V call is TRBV4-1, the J call TRBJ2-1; maybe TRBD1 (5 bases). Germline lookup yields CDR1 MGHRA and CDR2 YSYEKL. The CDR3 spans 17 residues. V gave up 5 bases and J gave up 0 bases, with 17 bases separating them.

The CDR3 nucleotides read TGTGCCAGCAGTGTTAGACGAGGACAGGGGAGTGGAAACACCATATATTTT. Its translation: CASSVRRGQGSGNTIYF. V usage is TRBV2 and J usage is TRBJ1-3; 9 nucleotides align to TRBD1. Germline V lookup: CDR1 SNHLY, CDR2 FYNNEI. V was clipped by 4 bases and J by 3 bases; unmatched bases: 10. This CDR3 has 17 residues.